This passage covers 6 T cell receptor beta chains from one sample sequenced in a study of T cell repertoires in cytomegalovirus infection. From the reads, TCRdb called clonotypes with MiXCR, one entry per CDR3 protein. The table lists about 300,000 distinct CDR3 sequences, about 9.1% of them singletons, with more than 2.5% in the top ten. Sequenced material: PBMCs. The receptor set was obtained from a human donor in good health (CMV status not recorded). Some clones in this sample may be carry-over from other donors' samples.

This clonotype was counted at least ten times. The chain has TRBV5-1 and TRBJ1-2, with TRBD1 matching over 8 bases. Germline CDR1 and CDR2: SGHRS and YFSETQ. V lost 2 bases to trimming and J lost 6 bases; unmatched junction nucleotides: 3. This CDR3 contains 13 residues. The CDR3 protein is CASSFRTGNGYTF. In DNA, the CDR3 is TGCGCCAGCAGCTTCCGGACAGGGAATGGCTACACCTTC.

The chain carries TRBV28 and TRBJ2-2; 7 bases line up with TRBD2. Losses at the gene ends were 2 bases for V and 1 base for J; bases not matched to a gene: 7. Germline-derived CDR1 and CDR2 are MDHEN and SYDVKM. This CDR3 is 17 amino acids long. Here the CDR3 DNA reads TGTGCCAGCAGTTTAATTACGGGGGGATTGAACACCGGGGAGCTGTTTTTT. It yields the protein CASSLITGGLNTGELFF.

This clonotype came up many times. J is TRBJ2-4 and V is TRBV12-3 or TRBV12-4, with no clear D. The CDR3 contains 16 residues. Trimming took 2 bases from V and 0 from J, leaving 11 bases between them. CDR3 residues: CASSLSAGVAKNIQYF. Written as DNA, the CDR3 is TGTGCCAGCAGTTTATCTGCAGGAGTAGCCAAAAACATTCAGTACTTC.

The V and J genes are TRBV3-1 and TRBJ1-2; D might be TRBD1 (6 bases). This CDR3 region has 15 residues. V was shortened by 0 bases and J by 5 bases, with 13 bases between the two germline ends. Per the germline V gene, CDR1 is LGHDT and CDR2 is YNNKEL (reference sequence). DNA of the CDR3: TGTGCCAGCAGCCAAGACATCGCAGGGGCTTATGGCTACACCTTC. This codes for CASSQDIAGAYGYTF.

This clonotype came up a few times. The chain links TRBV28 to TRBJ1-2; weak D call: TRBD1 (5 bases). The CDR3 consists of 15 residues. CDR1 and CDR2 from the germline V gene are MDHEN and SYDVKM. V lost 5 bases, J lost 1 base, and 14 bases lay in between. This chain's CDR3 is CASSAGDGRNYGYTF. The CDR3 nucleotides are TGTGCCAGCAGTGCCGGGGACGGACGTAACTATGGCTACACCTTC.

The DNA for the CDR3 is TGCGCCAGCAGCCCAGGGATGGAGACCCAGTACTTC. It translates to CASSPGMETQYF. This rearrangement joins TRBV5-1 to TRBJ2-5, with D tentatively TRBD1 (5 bases). The CDR3 consists of 12 residues. In germline, CDR1 is SGHRS, CDR2 YFSETQ. V lost 4 bases and J lost 5, with 9 bases in between.